The T cell receptor (beta chain) under discussion was sequenced for a study of blood T cells in healthy people across ages. Across the whole study: There was about one barcoded beta molecule captured by template switching per two T cells.

The CDR3 runs 15 residues. V lost 6 bases to trimming and J lost 2 bases; unmatched junction nucleotides: 4. The germline V gene encodes CDR1 SGHTA and CDR2 FQGNSA. Total RNA was isolated from each sample in quantities of at least 6 micrograms. Study results and caveats: Fewer expanded clones and more diversity marked long-lived versus aged donors.

As concerns this clonotype: As yet, its antigen is unknown.

Then a second PCR, running roughly 7 to 11 cycles, was carried out with a sample-barcoded 5' primer and a J-beta primer mix. From the 5' RACE reads, TCRdb called clonotypes with MiXCR, one entry per CDR3 protein. The data show 780,000 or so distinct CDR3 sequences, about 56% seen once. Sequencing used blood. The gene calls are TRBV7-2 and TRBJ2-6; TRBD1 aligns across 7 bases. This sequence was found in a man aged 35-49 years in good health. The chain's CDR3 is CASSMTGTGANVLTF. The CDR3 DNA is TGTGCCAGCAGTATGACAGGGACTGGGGCCAACGTCCTGACTTTC.